One and the same sample provided the 25 T cell receptor beta chains below, sequenced in a study of blood T cell repertoires in COVID-19. Here immunoSEQ multiplex PCR was the method, and the copy in TCRdb shows in-frame clones only, minus some. The profile shows some 150,000 clones, over 70% of them singletons. The sample consisted of peripheral blood. The source of these receptors is a man aged 60 to 75 with acute or convalescent COVID-19.

The count of this clone is one. The V call is TRBV6-5, the J call TRBJ1-5; tentatively, D is TRBD1 (5 bases). This CDR3 contains 14 residues. Germline CDR1 and CDR2: MNHEY and SVGAGI. V was pared by 0 bases and J by 6 bases, with 9 bases between. The CDR3 DNA sequence: TGTGCCAGCAGTTACTCGAGCGGGGGTCAGCCCCAGCATTTT. Translation: CASSYSSGGQPQHF.

CDR3 amino acids: CASTRQGYEQYF. In DNA form, the CDR3 reads TGTGCCAGCACTAGACAGGGTTACGAGCAGTACTTC. This rearrangement joins TRBV28 to TRBJ2-7; TRBD1 matches 7 bases. This CDR3 is built from 12 residues. Germline CDR1 reads MDHEN; CDR2 reads SYDVKM. Trimming removed 7 bases from V and 4 bases from J; junction bases left unmatched: 4.

The count of this clone is one. The chain joins TRBV5-1 to TRBJ2-3, with 8 bases matching TRBD1. V was clipped by 2 bases and J by 2 bases; unmatched bases: 4. This CDR3 has 15 residues. CDR1 is SGHRS and CDR2 is YFSETQ in the germline V gene. CDR3 protein: CASSFGTGLTDTQYF. The CDR3 region has the DNA TGCGCCAGCAGCTTTGGGACAGGCCTCACAGATACGCAGTATTTT.

The chain links TRBV5-1 to TRBJ1-5, with 7 bases identical to TRBD1. This CDR3 has 14 amino acids. CDR1 and CDR2 from the germline V gene are SGHRS and YFSETQ. The J segment lost 3 bases and the V segment lost 6 bases, leaving 6 bases of the junction unmatched. CDR3 in DNA: TGCGCCAGCAAAATTGACAGGGCCAATCAGCCCCAGCATTTT. Its translation is CASKIDRANQPQHF.

The rearrangement links TRBV28 to TRBJ1-2, with D maybe TRBD1 (5 bases). The CDR3 is made up of 15 amino acids. V was shortened by 0 bases and J by 8 bases, with 16 bases between the two germline ends. Germline-derived CDR1 and CDR2 are MDHEN and SYDVKM. The CDR3 loop reads CASSLWGTGVGGYTF. CDR3 bases: TGTGCCAGCAGTTTATGGGGTACAGGCGTAGGGGGCTACACCTTC.

This rearrangement joins TRBV10-3 to TRBJ2-7; a possible D gene is TRBD2 (7 bases). The length of the CDR3 is 13 residues. V lost 10 bases and J 7 bases, leaving 20 bases between the germline ends. CDR1 is ENHRY, CDR2 SYGVKD, per germline. This chain's CDR3 is CATQEGGPGEQYF. The CDR3 DNA is TGTGCCACCCAGGAGGGGGGGCCGGGGGAGCAGTACTTC.

This chain links TRBV14 with TRBJ2-2, with TRBD2 matching 12 bases. The V segment lost 4 bases and the J segment 4 bases; nucleotides outside the gene matches: 10. The V gene's germline CDR1 is SGHDN and CDR2 FVKESK. CDR3 length: 18 residues. For the CDR3, the DNA is TGTGCCAGCAGCCGATTAACGACTAGCGGGGGAGTCACCGGGGAGCTGTTTTTT. Encoded protein: CASSRLTTSGGVTGELFF.

The chain employs TRBV25-1 and TRBJ1-2; D remains ambiguous. CDR1 MGHDK and CDR2 SYGVNS come from the germline V gene. V was clipped by 1 base and J by 4 bases, with 10 bases between them. The CDR3 is 14 amino acids. The CDR3 sequence: CASSESKLFYGYTF. DNA of the CDR3: TGTGCCAGCAGTGAATCCAAGCTCTTCTATGGCTACACCTTC.

This chain joins TRBV7-8 and TRBJ2-2, with 7 bases identical to TRBD2. Trimming removed 4 bases from V and 5 bases from J; junction bases left unmatched: 10. The CDR3 runs 16 residues. Germline CDR1 SGHVS, CDR2 FQNEAQ. The CDR3 loop reads CASSSLTSRKTGELFF. The CDR3 coding sequence is TGTGCCAGCAGCTCGTTGACTAGCAGGAAAACCGGGGAGCTGTTTTTT. The whole variable domain, filled in from reference TRBV7-8 and TRBJ2-2, reads GAGVSQSPRYKVAKRGQDVALRCDPISGHVSLFWYQQALGQGPEFLTYFQNEAQLDKSGLPSDRFFAERPEGSVSTLKIQRTQQEDSAVYLCASSSLTSRKTGELFFGEGSRLTVL.

This chain joins TRBV5-5 and TRBJ1-2; D is possibly TRBD1 (6 bases). The CDR3 sequence is 14 residues long. V lost 2 bases and J 7 bases, leaving 15 bases between the germline ends. Per germline, CDR1 SGHKS and CDR2 YYEKEE (reference sequence). CDR3 region: CASSFGQGTPGYTF. Written as DNA, the CDR3 is TGTGCCAGCAGCTTTGGTCAGGGGACCCCTGGCTACACCTTC.

This chain connects TRBV5-1 to TRBJ2-5; tentative D call: TRBD1 (6 bases). Germline V gene data show CDR1 as SGHRS and CDR2 as YFSETQ. The CDR3 is made up of 14 amino acids. The ends were cut back, 4 bases at V and 2 bases at J, with 12 bases in the middle. For the CDR3, the DNA is TGCGCCAGCAGCCGAGACGGACAGCAAGAGACCCAGTACTTC. Its protein is CASSRDGQQETQYF.

J is TRBJ1-3 and V is TRBV4-2; D is uncertain. Germline V gene data show CDR1 as LGHNA and CDR2 as YNFKEQ. V lost 3 bases and J lost 4, with 10 bases in between. The CDR3 extends over 14 amino acids. The CDR3 is CASSQGSAGNTIYF. Written as DNA, the CDR3 is TGTGCCAGCAGCCAGGGCTCTGCCGGAAACACCATATATTTT.

The chain links TRBV5-1 to TRBJ2-3, with 8 bases identical to TRBD2. V was pared by 4 bases and J by 0 bases, with 7 bases of the junction left unmatched. This CDR3 spans 16 amino acids. CDR1 and CDR2 (germline): SGHRS, YFSETQ. This CDR3 is CASSMTSAVSTDTQYF. CDR3 bases: TGCGCCAGCAGCATGACTAGCGCGGTGAGCACAGATACGCAGTATTTT.

The chain carries TRBV7-9 and TRBJ2-3; D perhaps matches TRBD2 (6 bases). The CDR3 runs to 13 residues. The germline V gene has CDR1 SEHNR and CDR2 FQNEAQ (reference sequence). The V and J ends lost 5 bases and 5 bases respectively, with 11 bases between them. The CDR3: CASSALALDTQYF. CDR3 DNA sequence: TGTGCCAGCAGCGCGCTAGCGCTAGATACGCAGTATTTT.

V and J are TRBV3-1 (or the pseudogene TRBV3-2) and TRBJ1-2; 10 nucleotides line up with TRBD1. The CDR3 spans 16 residues. With 7 bases clipped from V and 5 bases from J, the junction kept 13 bases outside the gene matches. The germline V gene has CDR1 LGHDT and CDR2 YNNKEL (reference sequence). The CDR3 protein is CASNSRAGQGTYGYTF. In nucleotides, the CDR3 is TGTGCCAGCAACTCTCGCGCGGGACAGGGGACTTATGGCTACACCTTC.

The chain uses TRBV29-1 and TRBJ2-2, with TRBD1 identical over 9 bases. The CDR3 is 14 amino acids. Germline V gene data show CDR1 as SQVTM and CDR2 as ANQGSEA. V lost 6 bases, J lost 6 bases, and 8 bases stayed unmatched. CDR3 nucleotides: TGCAGCGTGCCTGGGACAGGGATATCCGGGGAGCTGTTTTTT. This translates into CSVPGTGISGELFF.

The chain uses TRBV7-3 and TRBJ2-3, with D tentatively TRBD2 (6 bases). The germline V gene encodes CDR1 SGHTA and CDR2 FQGTGA. Trimming pared 3 bases from V and 4 bases from J, leaving 14 bases between. This CDR3 has 15 amino acids. This CDR3 is CASSFGGSPADTQYF. In DNA form, the CDR3 reads TGTGCCAGCAGCTTCGGAGGGAGCCCCGCAGATACGCAGTATTTT.

There are a few counts of this clone. The chain employs TRBV4-2 and TRBJ1-3; tentatively, D is TRBD1 (6 bases). There are 16 residues in the CDR3. In germline, CDR1 is LGHNA, CDR2 YNFKEQ. Trimming cost V 1 base and J 4 bases, with 14 bases left between them. Written as DNA, the CDR3 is TGTGCCAGCAGCCAAGCAAGTACAGGGAACGGAAACACCATATATTTT. Protein sequence: CASSQASTGNGNTIYF.

The rearrangement joins TRBV6-5 to TRBJ1-1; D may be TRBD1 (5 bases). The germline gives CDR1 MNHEY, CDR2 SVGAGI. This CDR3 is built from 15 residues. Trimming stripped 6 bases from V and 0 bases from J, with 14 bases between. The CDR3 DNA follows: TGTGCCAGCAGGATATTCAGGGATTTGAACACTGAAGCTTTCTTT. Translation: CASRIFRDLNTEAFF.

The V gene is TRBV3-1 (or the pseudogene TRBV3-2), the J gene TRBJ1-6; TRBD1 matches 10 bases. The ends lost 3 bases at V and 7 bases at J; junction bases unmatched: 9. This CDR3 has 17 amino acids. Germline V gene sequence: CDR1 LGHDT, CDR2 YNNKEL (reference sequence). The CDR3 loop reads CASSHTRTGGRNSPLHF. CDR3 DNA: TGTGCCAGCAGCCATACCCGGACAGGGGGTAGGAATTCACCCCTCCACTTT.

The genes are TRBV21-1 and TRBJ1-5; the table's D call TRBD1 went unverified against the DNA. TRBV21-1 is classified as a pseudogene. The CDR3 contains 14 residues. The DNA of the CDR3 is TGTGCCAGCAGAACCGGGACAGTTACTCAGCCCCAGCATTTT. Translation: CASRTGTVTQPQHF.

DNA for the CDR3: TGTGCCAGCAGGGATTCGACAGGGAGAGGGTATGGCTACACCTTC. Translation: CASRDSTGRGYGYTF. The chain links TRBV5-4 to TRBJ1-2; 7 nucleotides match TRBD1. The CDR3 is 15 amino acids. After removal of 5 bases from V and 5 bases from J, the junction contained 12 bases not matched to a gene. In germline, CDR1 is SGHNT, CDR2 YYREEE (reference sequence).

This clone appeared once. V usage is TRBV6-2 or TRBV6-3 and J usage is TRBJ2-7, with 8 positions matching TRBD2. Per the germline V gene, CDR1 is MNHEY and CDR2 is SVGEGT. The CDR3 runs 19 residues. V was clipped by 5 bases and J by 4 bases; unmatched bases: 22. The DNA of the CDR3 is TGTGCCAGCAGTCCCACCCGGCCTTTATACGGGGGGGTCATATACGAGCAGTACTTC. As protein: CASSPTRPLYGGVIYEQYF.

V and J are TRBV9 and TRBJ2-1, with 10 bases fitting TRBD2. Trimming cost V 0 bases and J 9 bases; bases outside gene matches: 9. The CDR3 loop spans 16 amino acids. Germline V lookup: CDR1 SGDLS, CDR2 YYNGEE. CDR3 region: CASSVEKLAGRGEQFF. In DNA form, the CDR3 reads TGTGCCAGCAGCGTAGAAAAACTAGCGGGAAGAGGTGAGCAGTTCTTC. Filled out from reference TRBV9 and TRBJ2-1, the complete variable domain reads DSGVTQTPKHLITATGQRVTLRCSPRSGDLSVYWYQQSLDQGLQFLIQYYNGEERAKGNILERFSAQQFPDLHSELNLSSLELGDSALYFCASSVEKLAGRGEQFFGPGTRLTVL.

This clone came up once. The chain employs TRBV4-2 and TRBJ1-5, with D possibly being TRBD1 (6 bases). Germline lookup yields CDR1 LGHNA and CDR2 YNFKEQ. Trimming left V 0 bases short and J 0 bases short, with 12 bases between. CDR3 size: 17 residues. The CDR3: CASSQDGQIYSNQPQHF. The CDR3 DNA reads as TGTGCCAGCAGCCAAGATGGACAGATATATAGCAATCAGCCCCAGCATTTT.